A single sample is the source of the 9 T cell receptor beta chains below, sequenced in a study of shared clonotypes between healthy human individuals. Produced via immunoSEQ multiplex PCR; TCRdb's table is partial and in-frame only. The sample includes some 740,000 clones, about 92% seen only once; the top ten take around 24%. It was CD45RO-negative cells, positively selected for CCR7, that made up naive CD8 cells, with terminally differentiated effector memory CD45RA+ cells excluded. The specimen was naive CD8+ T cells sorted from blood. Receptors were obtained from a young man in good health.

The chain is built from TRBV7-9 and TRBJ2-1; 11 positions agree with TRBD2. V shed 3 bases and J 8 bases; nucleotides not matched to a gene: 9. CDR1 and CDR2 (germline): SEHNR, FQNEAQ (reference sequence). The CDR3 is 16 residues long. Written as DNA, the CDR3 is TGTGCCAGCAGCTTGACTGGGACTAGCGGAGTCGATGAGCAGTTCTTC. Residues: CASSLTGTSGVDEQFF.

The J gene is TRBJ2-1, the V gene TRBV7-2; D remains ambiguous. CDR1 and CDR2 (germline): SGHTA, FQGNSA. This CDR3 contains 14 residues. The V gene lost 1 base and the J gene lost 5 bases, with 9 bases spanning the gap. In DNA form, the CDR3 reads TGTGCCAGCAGCTTAGGAAAAGCAGACAATGAGCAGTTCTTC. Translated, it gives CASSLGKADNEQFF.

The chain is built from TRBV19 and TRBJ2-7; possible D gene TRBD2, 5 bases. The germline V gene has CDR1 LNHDA and CDR2 SQIVND (reference sequence). With 6 bases removed from V and 3 bases from J, the gap between germline ends came to 12 bases. This CDR3 is 13 amino acids long. CDR3 in amino acids: CASSPFRGYEQYF. For the CDR3, the DNA is TGTGCCAGTAGCCCCTTCCGGGGCTACGAGCAGTACTTC.

V usage is TRBV27 and J usage is TRBJ2-7; no reliable D call. Trimming left V 6 bases short and J 0 bases short, with 15 bases between. The CDR3 is made up of 15 amino acids. Germline V lookup: CDR1 MNHEY, CDR2 SMNVEV (reference sequence). As DNA, the CDR3 is TGTGCCAGCAGGGGATGGGCCCACAGCTCCTACGAGCAGTACTTC. Translated, it gives CASRGWAHSSYEQYF.

The gene calls are TRBV11-2 and TRBJ2-1, with a tentative D call TRBD1 (6 bases). V was trimmed by 1 base and J by 0 bases, leaving 10 bases between them. Germline loops: CDR1 SGHAT, CDR2 FQNNGV. CDR3 length equals 16 residues. The CDR3 reads CASSLGQASSYNEQFF. CDR3 nucleotide sequence: TGTGCCAGCAGCTTAGGACAGGCGAGCTCCTACAATGAGCAGTTCTTC.

This rearrangement joins TRBV9 to TRBJ1-1; D perhaps matches TRBD1 (5 bases). The CDR3 extends over 14 amino acids. The germline V gene has CDR1 SGDLS and CDR2 YYNGEE. V was pared by 0 bases and J by 4 bases, with 10 bases between. CDR3 DNA: TGTGCCAGCAGCGTAGGACAGTTGGCCACTGAAGCTTTCTTT. Translated, it gives CASSVGQLATEAFF.

The CDR3 nucleotides read TGCAGCGTCACCACAGGGTTGGCGCAGTTCTTC. The encoded protein is CSVTTGLAQFF. V gene TRBV29-1 combines with J gene TRBJ2-1; maybe TRBD1 (6 bases). Trimming stripped 6 bases from V and 12 bases from J, with 15 bases between. Looked up from germline, CDR1 is SQVTM and CDR2 is ANQGSEA. CDR3 length equals 11 residues.

The rearrangement joins TRBV7-8 to TRBJ2-3; 8 bases match TRBD2. In germline, CDR1 is SGHVS, CDR2 FQNEAQ. Trimming took 1 base from V and 0 from J; bases not matched to a gene: 6. CDR3 length: 17 residues. In nucleotides, the CDR3 is TGTGCCAGCAGCTTAGTACTAGCGGATCTTAGCACAGATACGCAGTATTTT. This sequence encodes CASSLVLADLSTDTQYF.

The chain carries TRBV6-5 and TRBJ2-7, with 11 bases lining up with TRBD2. Germline CDR1 reads MNHEY; CDR2 reads SVGAGI. There are 15 residues in the CDR3. Germline trimming cut 5 bases from V and 7 bases from J; bases unmatched to any gene: 10. The CDR3 is CASSGGTSGGLEQYF. The CDR3 coding sequence is TGTGCCAGCAGTGGCGGGACTAGCGGAGGCCTTGAGCAGTACTTC.